A single sample is the source of the 18 T cell receptor beta chains below, sequenced in a study of blood T cell repertoires in COVID-19. Assay: immunoSEQ multiplex PCR; the TCRdb copy retains only in-frame clones and omits some. The data contain fewer than 300,000 clones, roughly 80% of them singletons. The sample taken for sequencing was PBMCs or T cells enriched from blood (not recorded which). All receptors come from a middle-aged man who had been exposed to COVID-19.

The rearrangement uses TRBV7-3 and TRBJ2-1, with D maybe TRBD1 (5 bases). Per the germline V gene, CDR1 is SGHTA and CDR2 is FQGTGA. CDR3 length: 16 residues. Trimming shortened V by 5 bases and J by 15 bases, and 29 bases separated the two germline ends. CDR3 region: CASSNNSPRRTQPRFF. The CDR3, as DNA: TGTGCCAGCAGCAACAATTCCCCGAGGCGGACACAGCCCAGGTTCTTC.

The rearrangement uses TRBV20-1 and TRBJ2-3; a possible D gene is TRBD1 (5 bases). The CDR3 extends over 12 amino acids. Germline V lookup: CDR1 DFQATT, CDR2 SNEGSKA (reference sequence). Trimming took off 3 bases at V and 6 bases at J, with 10 bases between the two ends. The chain's CDR3 is CSASTSGDTQYF. In DNA, the CDR3 is TGCAGTGCTAGTACCTCAGGGGATACGCAGTATTTT.

This chain connects TRBV7-9 to TRBJ2-3; D is perhaps TRBD2 (5 bases). Germline CDR1 is SEHNR and CDR2 is FQNEAQ (reference sequence). The CDR3 has 15 residues. Trimming left V 1 base short and J 4 bases short, with 12 bases between. Here the CDR3 DNA reads TGTGCCAGCAGCTTAGTTTCCGGAGGCCCAGATACGCAGTATTTT. Translation: CASSLVSGGPDTQYF.

This clone was observed once. The chain joins TRBV28 to TRBJ2-6, with TRBD1 matching over 7 bases. Per germline, CDR1 MDHEN and CDR2 SYDVKM. The CDR3 has 15 residues. Losses at the gene ends were 6 bases for V and 4 bases for J; bases not matched to a gene: 6. The CDR3 is CASSTGTAGANVLTF. CDR3 DNA sequence: TGTGCCAGCAGCACGGGGACAGCGGGGGCCAACGTCCTGACTTTC.

The chain combines TRBV12-3 or TRBV12-4 with TRBJ1-2; D not resolved. The CDR3 has 13 amino acids. Trimming stripped 5 bases from V and 3 bases from J, with 10 bases between. Written as DNA, the CDR3 is TGTGCCAGCAGTAAAAGAACTGACTATGGCTACACCTTC. It encodes CASSKRTDYGYTF.

The chain uses TRBV7-9 and TRBJ1-4; D is perhaps TRBD1 (6 bases). CDR1 is SEHNR, CDR2 FQNEAQ, per germline (reference sequence). The CDR3 extends over 14 amino acids. V lost 5 bases, J lost 3 bases, and 10 bases lay in between. The CDR3 bases are TGTGCCAGCAGCGAACAGGGAGCTAATGAAAAACTGTTTTTT. It encodes CASSEQGANEKLFF. Full variable domain (rest looked up from reference TRBV7-9 and TRBJ1-4): DTGVSQNPRHKITKRGQNVTFRCDPISEHNRLYWYRQTLGQGPEFLTYFQNEAQLEKSRLLSDRFSAERPKGSFSTLEIQRTEQGDSAMYLCASSEQGANEKLFFGSGTQLSVL.

The chain recombines TRBV7-9 with TRBJ2-3; 9 bases align to TRBD2. Per germline, CDR1 SEHNR and CDR2 FQNEAQ (reference sequence). The CDR3 totals 16 residues. Losses at the gene ends were 0 bases for V and 1 base for J; bases not matched to a gene: 2. CDR3 nucleotides: TGTGCCAGCAGCTTAGCGTTAGCGGGAGGCACAGATACGCAGTATTTT. This encodes CASSLALAGGTDTQYF.

The V gene is TRBV10-2, the J gene TRBJ1-2; D unresolved. The germline gives CDR1 WSHSY, CDR2 SAAADI. This CDR3 has 12 amino acids. V was clipped by 3 bases and J by 8 bases, with 10 bases between them. CDR3 nucleotides: TGCGCCAGCAGTGATATTCGCTACGGCTACACCTTC. Protein: CASSDIRYGYTF.

This chain links TRBV6-5 with TRBJ1-1; a weak D match, TRBD1 (6 bases). The CDR3 contains 16 residues. Germline V gene data show CDR1 as MNHEY and CDR2 as SVGAGI. Trimming removed 2 bases at V and 5 bases at J, with 18 bases between. The CDR3 loop reads CASSYRAGATGTEAFF. DNA of the CDR3: TGTGCCAGCAGTTACAGGGCGGGGGCGACGGGTACTGAAGCTTTCTTT.

The chain employs TRBV30 and TRBJ1-5, with D unclear. Trimming shortened V by 4 bases and J by 5 bases, and 15 bases separated the two germline ends. CDR1 is GTSNPN, CDR2 SVGIG, per germline (reference sequence). The CDR3 length is 14 residues. CDR3 sequence: CAWNSVTRDQPQHF. The CDR3 nucleotides read TGTGCCTGGAATTCAGTTACTCGGGATCAGCCCCAGCATTTT.

This chain uses TRBV9 with TRBJ2-1, with 7 bases matching TRBD2. This CDR3 is 15 amino acids long. The germline V gene encodes CDR1 SGDLS and CDR2 YYNGEE. V dropped 7 bases and J dropped 0; count of bases not matched to a gene: 7. CDR3 loop: CASQSGGSSYNEQFF. For the CDR3, the DNA is TGTGCCAGCCAAAGCGGCGGGAGCTCCTACAATGAGCAGTTCTTC.

This chain joins TRBV20-1 and TRBJ2-7; D remains unclear. The CDR3 is 13 amino acids. V lost 3 bases and J 3 bases, leaving 12 bases between the germline ends. Per the germline V gene, CDR1 is DFQATT and CDR2 is SNEGSKA (reference sequence). CDR3 residues: CSASVLSGYEQYF. The CDR3 coding sequence is TGCAGTGCTAGTGTACTCTCGGGCTACGAGCAGTACTTC.

This chain links TRBV29-1 with TRBJ2-4; D remains ambiguous. The CDR3 is 14 residues long. Trimming cost V 4 bases and J 0 bases, with 10 bases left between them. Germline CDR1 is SQVTM and CDR2 is ANQGSEA. CDR3 region: CSVVLSLAKNIQYF. The CDR3 nucleotides read TGCAGCGTTGTTCTGTCCTTAGCCAAAAACATTCAGTACTTC.

A single count supports this clone. This chain links TRBV29-1 with TRBJ1-1; no firm D call. The CDR3 spans 14 residues. The V and J ends lost 1 base and 3 bases respectively, with 12 bases between them. In germline, CDR1 is SQVTM, CDR2 ANQGSEA. Written as DNA, the CDR3 is TGCAGCGTTGAAGGCGGGCCGTTATACACTGAAGCTTTCTTT. Translating gives CSVEGGPLYTEAFF.

This chain joins TRBV30 and TRBJ1-1; 8 bases are a match to TRBD1. Germline V CDR1 and CDR2: GTSNPN, SVGIG (reference sequence). The CDR3 is made up of 14 amino acids. J gave up 1 base and V 1 base, and 2 bases lay outside the gene matches. CDR3: CAWSGTGSNTEAFF. Here the CDR3 DNA reads TGTGCCTGGAGTGGGACAGGGTCGAACACTGAAGCTTTCTTT.

Here the CDR3 reads CASSQGAVREAFF. In DNA, the CDR3 is TGTGCCAGCAGCCAAGGTGCGGTAAGAGAAGCTTTCTTT. The rearrangement links TRBV3-1 (or the pseudogene TRBV3-2) to TRBJ1-1; D call uncertain. Trimming pared 1 base from V and 8 bases from J, leaving 11 bases between. CDR3 size: 13 residues. Germline CDR1 LGHDT, CDR2 YNNKEL (reference sequence).

The CDR3, as DNA: TGTGCCAGCTCACCACAGACAGGGGATCAGCCCCAGCATTTT. Its protein is CASSPQTGDQPQHF. J is TRBJ1-5 and V is TRBV18, with 8 nucleotides matching TRBD1. Trimming took 1 base from V and 5 from J; bases not matched to a gene: 1. Germline loops: CDR1 KGHSH, CDR2 LQKENI. This CDR3 spans 14 amino acids.

The table lists this clone with a count of one. The chain is built from TRBV10-2 and TRBJ2-7; TRBD2 matches at 8 bases. The CDR3 covers 14 residues. CDR1 and CDR2 (germline): WSHSY, SAAADI. Trimming removed 6 bases from V and 4 bases from J; junction bases left unmatched: 8. Here the CDR3 reads CASRSSGSRYEQYF. The CDR3 DNA reads as TGCGCCAGCAGGTCAAGCGGGAGTCGGTACGAGCAGTACTTC.